This TCR beta chain was sequenced in a study of regulatory T cells in long-lasting Graves disease. Building of the TCR beta libraries involved iRepertoire HTBI primers and Arm-PCR of CDR3 regions. TCRdb fed the multiplex PCR reads into MiXCR, producing one record per CDR3 protein. Of hundreds of thousands of distinct CDR3 sequences listed, 15% to 20% are singletons. Study results and caveats: The study found TRBV28, TRBJ1-2 and TRBJ2-5 favored in persistent disease. A greater number of public clonotypes (roughly 2,800) was shared by persistent patients than by new patients (about 990).

Per germline, CDR1 DFQATT and CDR2 SNEGSKA (reference sequence). The CDR3 has 11 amino acids. V lost 0 bases to trimming and J lost 6 bases, with 6 bases between them. This clonotype was detected ten times or more. As yet, its antigen is unknown. Time point in this sample: newly diagnosed GD, antithyroid drugs for less than 3 months. PBMC RNA served as the TCR library source. This sample also appeared in a second study, on T cells in Graves' hyperthyroidism and ophthalmopathy.

The clonotype originates from a woman aged 25-40 years with Graves disease. The chain uses TRBV20-1 and TRBJ2-7; no clear D gene. The sequences come from peripheral blood mononuclear cells (PBMCs), collected at new diagnosis, from a patient treated with antithyroid drugs. The CDR3 here is CSARDISEQYF. CDR3 DNA sequence: TGCAGTGCTAGAGATATCAGCGAGCAGTACTTC.